Each of the 16 T cell receptor beta chains below was sequenced from the same sample in a study of OX40 agonist ivuxolimab in advanced cancers. Libraries were built with the immunoSEQ multiplex PCR assay. Not all clones reach the TCRdb copy of this immuneACCESS table, which keeps in-frame sequences only. Checked studies attribute under half of the gap to unresolved V genes and leave the rest unexplained. In all, the sample holds approximately 76,000 clones, and 94% of those were seen once. Of the sample, about 10% falls within the top ten clones. The material was CD4+ or CD8+ T cells sorted from blood, obtained in a trial of the OX40 agonist ivuxolimab. The origin of the receptors is an adult with an advanced solid tumor such as melanoma, head and neck, liver or kidney cancer.

This sequence joins TRBV4-3 and TRBJ1-2; 9 nucleotides align to TRBD1. After removal of 2 bases from V and 3 bases from J, the junction contained 1 base not matched to a gene. Germline V gene data show CDR1 as LGHNA and CDR2 as YSLEER. The CDR3 is 14 residues long. The CDR3 loop reads CASSQTGGYYGYTF. For the CDR3, the DNA is TGCGCCAGCAGCCAAACAGGGGGCTACTATGGCTACACCTTC.

The CDR3: CASGALSTDTQYF. The CDR3 DNA reads TGTGCCAGTGGGGCACTCAGCACAGATACGCAGTATTTT. V gene TRBV6-5 combines with J gene TRBJ2-3; TRBD1 might be the D (5 bases). The CDR3 loop spans 13 amino acids. V dropped 9 bases and J dropped 0 bases, with 10 bases sitting between them. Per the germline V gene, CDR1 is MNHEY and CDR2 is SVGAGI.

V and J are TRBV6-5 and TRBJ1-1; the D is unclear. V was clipped by 4 bases and J by 0 bases, with 3 bases between them. There are 12 residues in the CDR3. Germline CDR1 reads MNHEY; CDR2 reads SVGAGI. The CDR3 spells CASSSMNTEAFF. The CDR3 nucleotides are TGTGCCAGCAGTTCAATGAACACTGAAGCTTTCTTT.

The rearrangement uses TRBV9 and TRBJ1-2; 7 nucleotides match TRBD1. Unmatched junction bases numbered 20, after V lost 4 bases and J lost 8 bases. CDR3 length: 17 residues. Germline V CDR1 and CDR2: SGDLS, YYNGEE. This chain's CDR3 is CASSPRRGQEGSKGYTF. The CDR3 region has the DNA TGTGCCAGCAGCCCACGACGAGGACAGGAAGGCTCTAAAGGCTACACCTTC.

The chain uses TRBV11-3 and TRBJ1-1; no clear D gene. Germline V CDR1 and CDR2: SGHNT, YENEEA. The length of the CDR3 is 12 residues. Trimming left V 5 bases short and J 7 bases short, with 11 bases between. CDR3 nucleotides: TGTGCCAGCAGCCCGCGTGGAGATGAAGCTTTCTTT. This gives the protein CASSPRGDEAFF.

The V and J genes are TRBV2 and TRBJ2-7, with 11 bases that match TRBD1. CDR3 length: 16 amino acids. Germline CDR1 and CDR2: SNHLY and FYNNEI. With 6 bases clipped from V and 4 bases from J, the junction kept 11 bases outside the gene matches. The CDR3 DNA reads TGTGCCAGCAGCGACCTAGGACAGGGGGCCGTATACGAGCAGTACTTC. The encoded protein is CASSDLGQGAVYEQYF.

In DNA form, the CDR3 reads TGTGCCAGCAGTGAAGGGACTAGCGGGGGGCAGGCGCAGTATTTT. Amino acid sequence: CASSEGTSGGQAQYF. This chain connects TRBV6-1 to TRBJ2-3, with TRBD2 identical over 14 bases. CDR3 size: 15 residues. CDR1 MNHNS and CDR2 SASEGT come from the germline V gene. Trimming at V came to 1 base and at J to 10 bases, leaving 4 bases not matched to a gene.

The V gene is TRBV9, the J gene TRBJ2-1; D unclear. V lost 1 base to trimming and J lost 0 bases, with 11 bases between them. The CDR3 length is 16 residues. Germline V lookup: CDR1 SGDLS, CDR2 YYNGEE. The CDR3, as DNA: TGTGCCAGCAGCGTATCTTGGCTAACCTCCTACAATGAGCAGTTCTTC. It translates to CASSVSWLTSYNEQFF.

This clone is medium-sized by share. This chain uses TRBV19 with TRBJ1-5; D remains unclear. The V and J ends lost 3 bases and 1 base respectively, with 10 bases between them. The CDR3 loop spans 15 amino acids. Germline CDR1 reads LNHDA; CDR2 reads SQIVND (reference sequence). As DNA, the CDR3 is TGTGCCAGTAGTATTTGGGGAACCAGCAATCAGCCCCAGCATTTT. It codes for CASSIWGTSNQPQHF.

The chain recombines TRBV29-1 with TRBJ2-7; TRBD1 matches 8 bases. Germline CDR1 is SQVTM and CDR2 is ANQGSEA. V was clipped by 0 bases and J by 5 bases; unmatched bases: 6. The CDR3 is 14 amino acids. CDR3 amino acids: CSVEDLGQGDEQYF. For the CDR3, the DNA is TGCAGCGTTGAAGACCTAGGACAGGGTGACGAGCAGTACTTC.

This sequence joins TRBV5-6 and TRBJ2-7; unclear D gene. V was trimmed by 0 bases and J by 3 bases, leaving 4 bases between them. CDR1 is SGHDT, CDR2 YYEEEE, per germline. The length of the CDR3 is 12 residues. CDR3: CASSLAVYEQYF. In nucleotides, the CDR3 is TGTGCCAGCAGCTTGGCAGTCTACGAGCAGTACTTC.

The DNA of the CDR3 is TGCGCCAGCACACGAACCGGAAACACCATATATTTT. Its translation is CASTRTGNTIYF. The chain couples TRBV10-1 to TRBJ1-3; the D is unclear. Germline V lookup: CDR1 WNHNN, CDR2 SYGVQD (reference sequence). The CDR3 runs to 12 residues. The germline V and J ends were trimmed by 7 bases and 4 bases, with 8 bases remaining between them.

The chain couples TRBV4-3 to TRBJ2-7; 7 nucleotides line up with TRBD1. The germline V gene encodes CDR1 LGHNA and CDR2 YSLEER. There are 15 residues in the CDR3. The J segment lost 0 bases and the V segment lost 3 bases, leaving 5 bases of the junction unmatched. The CDR3 region is CASSHGTANSYEQYF. The CDR3 DNA reads TGCGCCAGCAGCCACGGGACAGCGAACTCCTACGAGCAGTACTTC.

The chain couples TRBV5-1 to TRBJ2-7, with D perhaps TRBD2 (5 bases). CDR3 size: 15 residues. Per the germline V gene, CDR1 is SGHRS and CDR2 is YFSETQ. V lost 1 base, J lost 2 bases, and 13 bases lay in between. CDR3 DNA sequence: TGCGCCAGCAGCTTGTCGCGTAGCGAAACCTACGAGCAGTACTTC. Its translation: CASSLSRSETYEQYF.

This clone has only a few counts. The V and J genes are TRBV7-9 and TRBJ1-2; TRBD1 might be the D (5 bases). Germline loops: CDR1 SEHNR, CDR2 FQNEAQ (reference sequence). Trimming pared 3 bases from V and 6 bases from J, leaving 11 bases between. This CDR3 has 13 amino acids. CDR3 nucleotides: TGTGCCAGCAGCTTTACGGGGGTTGATGGCTACACCTTC. Its protein is CASSFTGVDGYTF.

The V call is TRBV4-3, the J call TRBJ2-2; the D gene is possibly TRBD2 (6 bases). CDR3 length equals 14 residues. Germline assignment: CDR1 LGHNA and CDR2 YSLEER. Trimming cost V 5 bases and J 4 bases, with 11 bases left between them. CDR3 protein: CASSVGTPTGELFF. CDR3 sequence (DNA): TGCGCCAGCAGCGTGGGGACTCCCACCGGGGAGCTGTTTTTT.